This T cell receptor beta chain was identified during a study of shared clonotypes between healthy human individuals. Here immunoSEQ multiplex PCR was the method, and the copy in TCRdb shows in-frame clones only, minus some. This table has approximately 480,000 clones, almost 80% appearing once. The CDR3 consists of 16 residues. Per germline, CDR1 SGHAT and CDR2 FQNNGV. The ends were cut back, 4 bases at V and 5 bases at J, with 20 bases in the middle. This clonotype originated in a woman between 40 and 55 years old in good health. Some clones in this sample may be carry-over from other donors' samples. This chain links TRBV11-2 with TRBJ1-1; D perhaps matches TRBD1 (5 bases). The specimen was PBMCs. CDR3 in DNA: TGTGCCAGCAGCTCGTCCCGGGGACCCTACCGAACTGAAGCTTTCTTT. This sequence encodes CASSSSRGPYRTEAFF.